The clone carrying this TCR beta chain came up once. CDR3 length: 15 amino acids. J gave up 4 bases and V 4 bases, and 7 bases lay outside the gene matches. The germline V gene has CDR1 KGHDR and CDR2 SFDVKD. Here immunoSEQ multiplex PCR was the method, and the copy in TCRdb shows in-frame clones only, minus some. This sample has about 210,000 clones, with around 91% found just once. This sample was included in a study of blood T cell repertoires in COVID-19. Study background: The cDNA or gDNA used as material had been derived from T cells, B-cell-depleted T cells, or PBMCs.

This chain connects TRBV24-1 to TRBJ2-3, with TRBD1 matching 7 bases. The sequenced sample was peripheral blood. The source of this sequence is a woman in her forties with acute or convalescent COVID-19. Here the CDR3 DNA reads TGTGCCACCAGTGAGCGCGACAGGGTCCCAGATACGCAGTATTTT. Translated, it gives CATSERDRVPDTQYF.